These T cell receptor beta chains were read from a single sample in a study of neurological immune-mediated disorders. TCRdb processed the 5' RACE reads anew with MiXCR; each CDR3 protein has one entry. The table has some 15,000 distinct CDR3 sequences, 6.5% to 8% seen once; the top ten hold 24%. Sequenced material: CD8+ T cells from blood. These receptors came from a woman in her thirties or forties in good health. The CDR3 runs from the conserved cysteine through the conserved F or W. D genes are given only for firm matches. Not every row has a clone size; where given, it reads once, few, many or a size class.

j_call: TRBJ2-1
clone_size: many
d_call: NA
v_call: TRBV12-3/TRBV12-4
cdr3_nt: TGTGCCAGCGGGGGGTGGGGACAGACTAACAATGAGCAGTTCTTC
cdr3_aa: CASGGWGQTNNEQFF

j_call: TRBJ1-2
clone_size: NA
d_call: TRBD1
v_call: TRBV6-5
cdr3_nt: TGTGCCAGCACCGAACAGGGGAATGGCTACACCTTC
cdr3_aa: CASTEQGNGYTF

j_call: TRBJ2-1
clone_size: many
d_call: TRBD2
v_call: TRBV5-1
cdr3_nt: TGCGCCAGCAGCTTAGTAGCTAGCGGCTTCTACAATGAGCAGTTCTTC
cdr3_aa: CASSLVASGFYNEQFF

j_call: TRBJ2-5
clone_size: many
d_call: NA
v_call: TRBV4-1
cdr3_nt: TGCGCCAGCAGCCGGTACGGGGGCCCCCAAGAGACCCAGTACTTC
cdr3_aa: CASSRYGGPQETQYF

j_call: TRBJ2-1
clone_size: many
d_call: NA
v_call: TRBV4-1
cdr3_nt: TGCGCCAGCAGCCAATACCATCCCGATGAGCAGTTCTTC
cdr3_aa: CASSQYHPDEQFF

j_call: TRBJ2-3
clone_size: many
d_call: TRBD1
v_call: TRBV20-1
cdr3_nt: TGCAGTGCTAGCGGACATCGGACAGGGGACACAGATACGCAGTATTTT
cdr3_aa: CSASGHRTGDTDTQYF

j_call: TRBJ2-7
clone_size: large
d_call: TRBD2
v_call: TRBV28
cdr3_nt: TGTGCCAGCAGTTTAACAGAGGAGCGGGAGGATACCTACGAGCAGTACTTC
cdr3_aa: CASSLTEEREDTYEQYF

j_call: TRBJ2-1
clone_size: many
d_call: TRBD2
v_call: TRBV20-1
cdr3_nt: TGCAGTGCTAGGGAACCGGGACTAGTGAATAATGAGCAGTTCTTC
cdr3_aa: CSAREPGLVNNEQFF

j_call: TRBJ2-3
clone_size: many
d_call: TRBD2
v_call: TRBV7-6
cdr3_nt: TGTGCCAGCAGCTTAACTAGCGGGAGCACAGATACGCAGTATTTT
cdr3_aa: CASSLTSGSTDTQYF

j_call: TRBJ2-5
clone_size: many
d_call: NA
v_call: TRBV13
cdr3_nt: TGTGCCAGCAGCCCCCCAGGGGTACAAGAGACCCAGTACTTC
cdr3_aa: CASSPPGVQETQYF

j_call: TRBJ2-7
clone_size: NA
d_call: NA
v_call: TRBV5-1
cdr3_nt: TGCGCCAGCACAGGGGGGAGCGGGGACTACGAGCAGTACTTC
cdr3_aa: CASTGGSGDYEQYF

j_call: TRBJ2-5
clone_size: many
d_call: NA
v_call: TRBV11-2
cdr3_nt: TGTGCCAGCACCAAACGGGGGCTGGAGACCCAGTACTTC
cdr3_aa: CASTKRGLETQYF

j_call: TRBJ2-7
clone_size: many
d_call: TRBD2
v_call: TRBV20-1
cdr3_nt: TGCAGTGCTCGAGCGGGAGGGCCCCACTACGAGCAGTACTTC
cdr3_aa: CSARAGGPHYEQYF

j_call: TRBJ2-1
clone_size: many
d_call: NA
v_call: TRBV25-1
cdr3_nt: TGTGCCAGCAGTGAAAACGGCAATGAGCAGTTCTTC
cdr3_aa: CASSENGNEQFF

j_call: TRBJ1-3
clone_size: many
d_call: NA
v_call: TRBV13
cdr3_nt: TGTGCCAGCGGAGCAGGGGCCAACACCATATATTTT
cdr3_aa: CASGAGANTIYF

j_call: TRBJ2-1
clone_size: large
d_call: NA
v_call: TRBV7-2
cdr3_nt: TGTGCCAGCAGCTTAAGGTTGCATGAGCAGTTCTTC
cdr3_aa: CASSLRLHEQFF

j_call: TRBJ2-2
clone_size: many
d_call: NA
v_call: TRBV5-1
cdr3_nt: TGCGCCAGCAGCTTGACCTCTAATTCCCGGGCCGGGGAGCTGTTTTTT
cdr3_aa: CASSLTSNSRAGELFF

j_call: TRBJ2-7
clone_size: many
d_call: NA
v_call: TRBV20-1
cdr3_nt: TGCAGTGCTAGAGTCCGGGACACCCACTACGAGCAGTACTTC
cdr3_aa: CSARVRDTHYEQYF

j_call: TRBJ2-1
clone_size: many
d_call: NA
v_call: TRBV4-1
cdr3_nt: TGCGCCAGCAGCCAAGATGTTCCAGGTAATCGGCAGTTCTTC
cdr3_aa: CASSQDVPGNRQFF

j_call: TRBJ2-1
clone_size: many
d_call: NA
v_call: TRBV5-1
cdr3_nt: TGCGCCAGCAGCTTGACGGACAGCAGCTCCTACAATGAGCAGTTCTTC
cdr3_aa: CASSLTDSSSYNEQFF

j_call: TRBJ2-1
clone_size: many
d_call: TRBD2
v_call: TRBV12-3/TRBV12-4
cdr3_nt: TGTGCCACCGGGACTAGCGGGGCCAGCTCCTACAATGAGCAGTTCTTC
cdr3_aa: CATGTSGASSYNEQFF

j_call: TRBJ2-3
clone_size: few
d_call: TRBD2
v_call: TRBV20-1
cdr3_nt: TGCAGTGCTAGAGATATACGCGGGAGAGACGTGACAGATACGCAGTATTTT
cdr3_aa: CSARDIRGRDVTDTQYF

j_call: TRBJ1-4
clone_size: many
d_call: NA
v_call: TRBV5-6
cdr3_nt: TGTGCCAGCAGCTTGGGAGGCGTCGTAACAACTAATGAAAAACTGTTTTTT
cdr3_aa: CASSLGGVVTTNEKLFF

j_call: TRBJ2-1
clone_size: many
d_call: TRBD2
v_call: TRBV7-7
cdr3_nt: TGTGCCAGCGCCAGCGGGGTCTTCAATGAGCAGTTCTTC
cdr3_aa: CASASGVFNEQFF